This is a list of T cell receptor beta chains from one sample in a study of cytomegalovirus exposure and HLA in healthy donors. TCRdb's copy holds only in-frame clones and misses some; the assay was immunoSEQ multiplex PCR. The sample has about 160,000 clones, roughly 78% seen once. What was sequenced was PBMCs. The receptors shown here come from a man aged 35 to 55 in good health and CMV-seronegative. Both conserved end residues are part of each CDR3. A D gene is named only where the DNA matches it firmly. Only part of the rows carry a size: once, few, many, or a class if the clone is expanded.

J gene | V gene | clone size | D gene | CDR3 protein | CDR3 DNA
TRBJ1-1 | TRBV14 | - | - | CASSQDGAVNTEAFF | TGTGCCAGCAGCCAAGATGGAGCGGTGAACACTGAAGCTTTCTTT
TRBJ2-7 | TRBV28 | - | - | CASSSPPAGPNF | TGTGCCAGCAGTTCCCCTCCGGCGGGGCCGAACTTC
TRBJ2-1 | TRBV4-2 | - | TRBD2 | CASSQVLETSGYNEQFF | TGTGCCAGCAGCCAAGTCTTAGAGACTAGCGGCTACAATGAGCAGTTCTTC
TRBJ2-1 | TRBV30 | - | TRBD2 | CASGSSGRSNEQFF | TGTGCCTCAGGGTCTAGCGGGAGGTCCAATGAGCAGTTCTTC
TRBJ2-7 | TRBV2 | - | - | CASGAERAYEQYF | TGTGCCAGCGGGGCTGAGCGGGCCTACGAGCAGTACTTC
TRBJ2-7 | TRBV28 | - | TRBD2 | CASSFPSSGSSYEQYF | TGTGCCAGCAGTTTCCCCTCTAGCGGGAGCTCCTACGAGCAGTACTTC
TRBJ2-3 | TRBV20-1 | - | - | CSAAVTDTQYF | TGCAGTGCTGCAGTCACAGATACGCAGTATTTT
TRBJ1-6 | TRBV2 | - | - | CASSEQGFDSPLHF | TGTGCCAGCAGTGAACAGGGCTTTGATTCACCCCTCCACTTT
TRBJ2-6 | TRBV11-2 | - | - | CASRTTSGANVLTF | TGTGCCAGCAGGACGACTTCTGGGGCCAACGTCCTGACTTTC
TRBJ2-7 | TRBV2 | - | - | CASSGSEQYF | TGTGCCAGCAGTGGCAGCGAGCAGTACTTC
TRBJ2-1 | TRBV29-1 | - | TRBD1 | CSVEDPMDRVNEQFF | TGCAGCGTTGAAGACCCTATGGACAGGGTCAATGAGCAGTTCTTC
TRBJ2-5 | TRBV2 | - | TRBD2 | CARGTSGQETQYF | TGTGCCAGAGGGACTAGCGGGCAAGAGACCCAGTACTTC
TRBJ1-1 | TRBV7-9 | - | - | CASSDTMLREAFF | TGTGCCAGCAGCGATACTATGTTACGCGAAGCTTTCTTT
TRBJ2-2 | TRBV7-2 | - | TRBD2 | CASSRAAGNTGELFF | TGTGCCAGCTCCAGGGCAGCGGGAAACACCGGGGAGCTGTTTTTT
TRBJ2-2 | TRBV7-6 | - | - | CASSPRTGRGTGELFF | TGTGCCAGCAGCCCAAGAACCGGGAGAGGGACCGGGGAGCTGTTTTTT
TRBJ2-7 | TRBV19 | once | TRBD1 | CASSTTGTGSYEQYF | TGTGCCAGTAGCACAACAGGGACAGGTTCCTACGAGCAGTACTTC
TRBJ2-1 | TRBV12-5 | once | - | CASGLGQGTFNEQFF | TGTGCTAGTGGTCTAGGGCAGGGGACCTTCAATGAGCAGTTCTTC
TRBJ2-3 | TRBV27 | - | - | CASSFLEESSTDTQYF | TGTGCCAGCAGTTTCTTAGAAGAATCTAGCACAGATACGCAGTATTTT
TRBJ2-7 | TRBV29-1 | - | - | CSVRTVSYEQYF | TGCAGCGTTAGGACAGTGTCCTACGAGCAGTACTTC
TRBJ1-4 | TRBV11-2 | - | - | CASSLLGEKLFF | TGTGCCAGCAGCTTACTAGGCGAAAAACTGTTTTTT
TRBJ1-1 | TRBV6-5 | few | - | CASKRGGNTEAFF | TGTGCCAGCAAACGGGGGGGGAACACTGAAGCTTTCTTT
TRBJ1-4 | TRBV13 | - | TRBD1 | CASRGQGKKLFF | TGTGCCAGCAGGGGACAGGGGAAAAAACTGTTTTTT
TRBJ2-7 | TRBV18 | once | - | CASSPLNSPSYEQYF | TGTGCCAGCTCACCTCTGAACAGCCCATCCTACGAGCAGTACTTC
TRBJ2-7 | TRBV5-1 | - | TRBD1 | CASSLAGTGSYEQYF | TGCGCCAGCAGCTTGGCTGGGACAGGGTCCTACGAGCAGTACTTC
TRBJ2-5 | TRBV5-1 | - | TRBD1 | CASTLAGDSQETQYF | TGCGCCAGCACCCTGGCCGGGGACAGCCAAGAGACCCAGTACTTC
TRBJ1-2 | TRBV19 | - | TRBD1 | CASKNSGTARGDGYTF | TGTGCCAGTAAAAACTCCGGGACAGCGAGGGGTGATGGCTACACCTTC
TRBJ2-1 | TRBV7-6 | - | TRBD2 | CASSDGIAGYNEQFF | TGTGCCAGCAGCGACGGGATAGCGGGGTACAATGAGCAGTTCTTC
TRBJ2-5 | TRBV7-7 | few | TRBD1 | CASSFYRGETQYF | TGTGCTAGCAGCTTCTACAGGGGGGAGACCCAGTACTTC
TRBJ2-7 | TRBV4-2 | - | TRBD1 | CASSPSTGRNLYEQYF | TGTGCCAGCAGCCCCTCGACAGGGCGAAACCTCTACGAGCAGTACTTC
TRBJ1-3 | TRBV6-5 | - | - | CASSSLSGNTIYF | TGTGCCAGCAGTTCTCTTTCTGGAAACACCATATATTTT
TRBJ2-7 | TRBV27 | - | TRBD1 | CASGGPGTGVEQYF | TGTGCCAGCGGGGGACCTGGGACAGGGGTCGAGCAGTACTTC
TRBJ2-3 | TRBV5-1 | - | - | CASSLEGTPSTDTQYF | TGCGCCAGCAGCTTGGAAGGGACACCAAGCACAGATACGCAGTATTTT
TRBJ2-7 | TRBV5-6 | - | - | CASSLQGQQYEQYF | TGTGCCAGCAGCTTGCAGGGGCAGCAATACGAGCAGTACTTC
TRBJ2-1 | TRBV10-3 | - | - | CAISEGLFGGNEQFF | TGTGCCATCAGTGAAGGCCTGTTCGGAGGGAATGAGCAGTTCTTC
TRBJ2-1 | TRBV9 | - | - | CASSIRDFTMDEQFF | TGTGCCAGCAGCATCAGGGACTTCACAATGGATGAGCAGTTCTTC
TRBJ2-2 | TRBV6-1 | - | - | CASSGTPKVRELFF | TGTGCCAGCTCCGGGACACCCAAAGTGAGGGAGCTGTTTTTT
TRBJ2-6 | TRBV6-1 | once | - | CAIVVGANGLTF | TGTGCCATCGTGGTGGGGGCCAACGGCCTGACTTTC
TRBJ2-7 | TRBV5-1 | - | TRBD1 | CASSSGQDTYEQYF | TGCGCCAGCAGCTCGGGACAGGACACCTACGAGCAGTACTTC
TRBJ2-3 | TRBV5-1 | - | - | CASRPGLSSDTQYF | TGCGCCAGCCGGCCAGGGCTTTCTTCAGATACGCAGTATTTT
TRBJ2-1 | TRBV14 | - | TRBD1 | CASSQAIPGQPLGNEQFF | TGTGCCAGCAGCCAAGCTATCCCGGGACAGCCCCTTGGAAATGAGCAGTTCTTC
TRBJ2-7 | TRBV5-5 | - | TRBD1 | CASSLAGTGVYEQYF | TGTGCCAGCAGCTTGGCCGGGACAGGGGTCTACGAGCAGTACTTC
TRBJ2-2 | TRBV6-5 | - | TRBD1 | CASSRGTGGTGELFF | TGTGCCAGCAGCCGGGGGACAGGGGGAACCGGGGAGCTGTTTTTT
TRBJ1-2 | TRBV11-2 | - | - | CASSLGGSGYTF | TGTGCCAGCAGCTTAGGGGGCTCGGGCTACACCTTC
TRBJ2-5 | TRBV5-1 | - | - | CASSLSSSGKETQYF | TGCGCCAGCAGCTTGAGTTCGTCAGGGAAAGAGACCCAGTACTTC
TRBJ2-7 | TRBV29-1 | - | TRBD2 | CSARASGVGEQYF | TGCAGCGCCCGGGCTAGCGGGGTTGGGGAGCAGTACTTC
TRBJ2-6 | TRBV28 | - | - | CASTQGGVIAGANGLTF | TGTGCCAGCACTCAGGGGGGCGTCATTGCAGGGGCCAACGGCCTGACTTTC
TRBJ1-5 | TRBV7-8 | - | - | CASSDSSNQPQHF | TGTGCCAGCAGTGACAGTAGCAATCAGCCCCAGCATTTT
TRBJ1-4 | TRBV7-9 | - | TRBD1 | CASSLQTGNEKLFF | TGTGCCAGCAGCCTCCAGACAGGGAATGAAAAACTGTTTTTT
TRBJ1-4 | TRBV4-3 | - | - | CASSQGRDTGIEKLFF | TGCGCCAGCAGCCAAGGCCGGGACACAGGAATAGAAAAACTGTTTTTT
TRBJ2-1 | TRBV7-9 | once | TRBD2 | CSSSKGLAGGPNYNEQFF | TGTTCCAGCAGCAAGGGACTAGCGGGAGGGCCAAACTACAATGAGCAGTTCTTC
TRBJ2-7 | TRBV28 | - | - | CAVGNGGWTPRGEQYF | TGTGCCGTAGGGAACGGCGGCTGGACCCCTCGGGGCGAGCAGTACTTC
TRBJ2-7 | TRBV5-1 | - | TRBD1 | CASNKEPDRASYEQYF | TGCGCCAGCAACAAAGAACCGGACAGGGCTTCCTACGAGCAGTACTTC
TRBJ1-1 | TRBV7-2 | - | TRBD1 | CASSPQGAEAFF | TGTGCCAGCAGCCCCCAGGGGGCTGAAGCTTTCTTT